This TCR beta chain derives from a study of T-cell reconstitution after alpha-beta-depleted transplantation in children. This clonotype has a handful of counts. CDR1 is SGHTA and CDR2 is FQGNSA in the germline V gene. This CDR3 comprises 13 residues. Deletions cut 2 bases from V and 6 bases from J, with 7 bases between. Library preparation (for TCRbeta) was performed with unique molecular identifiers. TCRdb redid the calling of the PCR reads with MiXCR, one entry per CDR3 protein. Here the sample spans 500,000 to 650,000 distinct CDR3 sequences, 9.5% to 12% being singletons. The chain uses TRBV7-2 and TRBJ2-2; D is unresolved. Sequenced here: PBMCs, mostly from graft donor cells, sampled 180 days after TCRalphabeta/CD19-depleted stem cell transplant. The receptor was isolated from a female patient aged 2-15 years who had a stem cell transplant for aplastic anemia, so the T cells may come from the graft donor. The CDR3, as DNA: TGTGCCAGCAGCTTATTAATGGCCGGGGAGCTGTTTTTT. Protein: CASSLLMAGELFF.